The 9 T cell receptor beta chains reported below all come from one sample, sequenced in a study of cytomegalovirus exposure and HLA in healthy donors. Primers for the PCR totalled 60 Vbeta and 13 Jbeta. This table comes from immunoSEQ multiplex PCR, and its TCRdb copy is limited to in-frame clones, with some not included. The sample lists over 100,000 clones, 78% occurring once. The sequencing input was PBMCs. These receptors were taken from a woman aged 40 to 50 in good health and CMV-seronegative.

The chain employs TRBV7-3 and TRBJ2-1; D might be TRBD2 (9 bases). The CDR3 loop spans 13 amino acids. The ends were cut back, 4 bases at V and 12 bases at J, with 16 bases in the middle. Germline V gives CDR1 SGHTA, CDR2 FQGTGA. The CDR3: CASSSAGGTGQFF. CDR3 DNA: TGTGCCAGCAGCTCCGCGGGGGGGACAGGGCAGTTCTTC.

V and J are TRBV4-3 and TRBJ2-3; tentative D call: TRBD2 (5 bases). This CDR3 region has 14 residues. The V gene's germline CDR1 is LGHNA and CDR2 YSLEER. V lost 1 base, J lost 6 bases, and 11 bases lay in between. The CDR3 region has the DNA TGCGCCAGCAGCCAAGGGTGGGTAGCGGATACGCAGTATTTT. Protein sequence: CASSQGWVADTQYF.

The rearrangement links TRBV5-4 to TRBJ2-2, with D maybe TRBD1 (6 bases). This CDR3 is 16 amino acids long. Per the germline V gene, CDR1 is SGHNT and CDR2 is YYREEE (reference sequence). The V and J ends lost 3 bases and 4 bases respectively, with 16 bases between them. The CDR3 protein is CASSSDRRRSTGELFF. CDR3 nucleotide sequence: TGTGCCAGCAGCTCAGACAGGCGGCGAAGCACCGGGGAGCTGTTTTTT.

To note about this clone: This same CDR3 is encoded by further DNA sequences in the sample. The V call is TRBV28, the J call TRBJ2-7; 8 bases align to TRBD2. The V gene's germline CDR1 is MDHEN and CDR2 SYDVKM. This CDR3 contains 13 residues. With V trimmed by 8 bases and J by 4 bases, 7 bases remained unmatched. DNA of the CDR3: TGTGCCAGCGGGACTAGTCCTTTATACGAGCAGTACTTC. Protein product: CASGTSPLYEQYF.

J is TRBJ2-1 and V is TRBV6-5, with 8 positions matching TRBD1. Trimming took 6 bases from V and 7 from J; bases not matched to a gene: 11. The germline V gene encodes CDR1 MNHEY and CDR2 SVGAGI. The CDR3 spans 15 residues. CDR3 bases: TGTGCCAGCAGCTCCGGACAGGGAGAGGGGAATGAGCAGTTCTTC. Amino acid sequence: CASSSGQGEGNEQFF.

The genes are TRBV5-1 and TRBJ2-1; the match to TRBD2 covers 13 bases. This CDR3 comprises 15 residues. Germline V gene lookup returns CDR1 SGHRS and CDR2 YFSETQ. Germline trimming cut 5 bases from V and 7 bases from J; bases unmatched to any gene: 6. For the CDR3, the DNA is TGCGCCAGCAGTTCCCGGACTAGCGGGAGTAATGAGCAGTTCTTC. It is translated as CASSSRTSGSNEQFF.

About this clone: One junction end does not reproduce the germline sequence, and a read error may be involved. The chain recombines TRBV7-7 with TRBJ2-3; TRBD2 agrees at 8 bases. Germline CDR1 reads SSHAT; CDR2 reads FNYEAQ (reference sequence). CDR3 length: 13 amino acids. The CDR3 nucleotides are TGTGCTAGCAGCGCGGGAGGACCAGATACGCAGTATTTT. Protein product: CASSAGGPDTQYF.

This clone turned up a few times. The rearrangement links TRBV7-8 to TRBJ1-2; 10 nucleotides agree with TRBD1. CDR1 is SGHVS, CDR2 FQNEAQ, per germline. V dropped 5 bases and J dropped 8; count of bases not matched to a gene: 8. The length of the CDR3 is 14 residues. The CDR3 reads CASSNPGTGDGYTF. The DNA of the CDR3 is TGTGCCAGCAGCAACCCCGGGACAGGGGACGGCTACACCTTC. Drawing the rest from reference TRBV7-8 and TRBJ1-2, the complete variable domain is GAGVSQSPRYKVAKRGQDVALRCDPISGHVSLFWYQQALGQGPEFLTYFQNEAQLDKSGLPSDRFFAERPEGSVSTLKIQRTQQEDSAVYLCASSNPGTGDGYTFGSGTRLTVV.

The chain couples TRBV18 to TRBJ2-7, with 14 bases that match TRBD2. Germline V gives CDR1 KGHSH, CDR2 LQKENI. The V and J ends lost 3 bases and 0 bases, in that order; junction bases with no gene match: 4. The CDR3 has 17 residues. CDR3 in amino acids: CASSPDGTSGSSYEQYF. CDR3 sequence (DNA): TGTGCCAGCTCACCCGACGGGACTAGCGGGAGCTCCTACGAGCAGTACTTC.